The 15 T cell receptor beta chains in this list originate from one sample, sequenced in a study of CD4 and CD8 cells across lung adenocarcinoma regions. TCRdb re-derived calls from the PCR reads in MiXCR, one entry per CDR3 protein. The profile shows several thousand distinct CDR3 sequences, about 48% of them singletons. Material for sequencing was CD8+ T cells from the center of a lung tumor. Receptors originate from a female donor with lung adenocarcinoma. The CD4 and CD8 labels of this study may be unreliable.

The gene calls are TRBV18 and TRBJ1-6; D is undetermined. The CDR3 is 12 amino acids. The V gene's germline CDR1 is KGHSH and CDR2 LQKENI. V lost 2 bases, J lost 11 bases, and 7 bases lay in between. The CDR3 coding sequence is TGTGCCAGCTCACCATTTGCGACACCCCTCCACTTT. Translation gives CASSPFATPLHF.

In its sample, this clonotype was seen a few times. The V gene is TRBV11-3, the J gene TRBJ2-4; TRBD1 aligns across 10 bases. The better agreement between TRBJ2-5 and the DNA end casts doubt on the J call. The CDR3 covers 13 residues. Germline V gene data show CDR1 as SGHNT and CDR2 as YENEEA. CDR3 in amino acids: CASSPGQGETQYF. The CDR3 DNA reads TGTGCCAGCAGCCCGGGACAGGGGGAGACCCAGTACTTC.

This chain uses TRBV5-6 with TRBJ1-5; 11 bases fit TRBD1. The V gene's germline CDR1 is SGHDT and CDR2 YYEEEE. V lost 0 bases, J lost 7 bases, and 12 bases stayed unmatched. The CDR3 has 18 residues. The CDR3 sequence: CASSLGPGQGARQQPQHF. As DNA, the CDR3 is TGTGCCAGCAGCTTGGGCCCAGGACAGGGGGCAAGACAACAGCCCCAGCATTTT.

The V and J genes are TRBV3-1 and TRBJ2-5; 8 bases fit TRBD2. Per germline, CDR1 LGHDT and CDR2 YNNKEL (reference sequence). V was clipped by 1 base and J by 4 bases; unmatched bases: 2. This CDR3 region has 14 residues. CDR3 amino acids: CASSQAGGPETQYF. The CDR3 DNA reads TGTGCCAGCAGCCAAGCGGGGGGGCCAGAGACCCAGTACTTC.

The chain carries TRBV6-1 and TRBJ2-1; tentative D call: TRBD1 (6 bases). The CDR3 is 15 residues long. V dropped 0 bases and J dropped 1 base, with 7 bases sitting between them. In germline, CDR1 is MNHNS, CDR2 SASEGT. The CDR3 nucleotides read TGTGCCAGCAGTGAAGCGCAGGGGTCCTACAATGAGCAGTTCTTC. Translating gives CASSEAQGSYNEQFF.

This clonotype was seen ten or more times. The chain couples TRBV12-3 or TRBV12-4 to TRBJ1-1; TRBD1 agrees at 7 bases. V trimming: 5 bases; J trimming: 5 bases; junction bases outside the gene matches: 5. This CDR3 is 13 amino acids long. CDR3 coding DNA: TGTGCCAGCAGTGCCCGGACAGGTACTGAAGCTTTCTTT. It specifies CASSARTGTEAFF.

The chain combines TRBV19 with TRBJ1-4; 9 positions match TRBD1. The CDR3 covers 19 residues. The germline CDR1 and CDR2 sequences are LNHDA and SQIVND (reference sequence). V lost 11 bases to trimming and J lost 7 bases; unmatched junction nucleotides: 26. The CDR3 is CALGDRVLMDLFLGEKLFF. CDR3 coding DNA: TGTGCCTTAGGGGACAGGGTTTTAATGGACCTATTTCTTGGTGAAAAACTGTTTTTT.

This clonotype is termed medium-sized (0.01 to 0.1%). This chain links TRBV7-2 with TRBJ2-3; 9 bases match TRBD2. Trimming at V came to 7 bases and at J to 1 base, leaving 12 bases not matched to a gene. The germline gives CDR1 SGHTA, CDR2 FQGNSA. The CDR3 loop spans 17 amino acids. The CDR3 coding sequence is TGTGCCAGCATGATTAGCGGGAGAGGGGGAGGCACAGATACGCAGTATTTT. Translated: CASMISGRGGGTDTQYF. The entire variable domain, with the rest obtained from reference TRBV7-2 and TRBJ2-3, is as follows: GAGVSQSPSNKVTEKGKDVELRCDPISGHTALYWYRQSLGQGLEFLIYFQGNSAPDKSGLPSDRFSAERTGGSVSTLTIQRTQQEDSAVYLCASMISGRGGGTDTQYFGPGTRLTVL.

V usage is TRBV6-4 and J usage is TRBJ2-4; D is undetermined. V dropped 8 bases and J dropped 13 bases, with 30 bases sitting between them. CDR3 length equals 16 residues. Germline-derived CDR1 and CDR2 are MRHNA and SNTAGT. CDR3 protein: CASRDSARSTTDMQYF. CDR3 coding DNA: TGTGCCAGCCGCGACTCGGCCCGGTCTACCACAGATATGCAGTACTTC.

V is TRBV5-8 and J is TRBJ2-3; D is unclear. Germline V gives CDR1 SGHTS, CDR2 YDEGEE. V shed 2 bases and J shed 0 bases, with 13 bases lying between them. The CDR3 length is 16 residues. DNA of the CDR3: TGTGCCAGCAGCTTTCCTTATCACCCCAGCACAGATACGCAGTATTTT. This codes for CASSFPYHPSTDTQYF.

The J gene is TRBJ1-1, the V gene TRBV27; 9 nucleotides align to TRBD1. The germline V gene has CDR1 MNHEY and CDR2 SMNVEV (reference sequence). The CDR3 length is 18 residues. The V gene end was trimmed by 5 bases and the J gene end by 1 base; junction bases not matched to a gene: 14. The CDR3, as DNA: TGTGCCAGCAGTCCCGCCGGTGGACAGGGGTCCTGGAACACTGAAGCTTTCTTT. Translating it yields CASSPAGGQGSWNTEAFF.

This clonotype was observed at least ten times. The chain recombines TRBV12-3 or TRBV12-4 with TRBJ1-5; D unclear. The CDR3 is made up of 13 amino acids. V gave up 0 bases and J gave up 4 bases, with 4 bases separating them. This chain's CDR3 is CASSLAENQPQHF. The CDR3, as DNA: TGTGCCAGCAGTTTAGCTGAGAATCAGCCCCAGCATTTT.

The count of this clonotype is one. The CDR3 loop reads CASSRGPGGRETQYF. As DNA, the CDR3 is TGTGCCAGCAGCCGCGGACCAGGGGGTCGAGAGACCCAGTACTTC. This chain links TRBV7-3 with TRBJ2-5, with 7 bases matching TRBD1. The germline CDR1 and CDR2 sequences are SGHTA and FQGTGA. V gave up 5 bases and J gave up 4 bases; unmatched junction bases: 10. This CDR3 region has 15 residues.

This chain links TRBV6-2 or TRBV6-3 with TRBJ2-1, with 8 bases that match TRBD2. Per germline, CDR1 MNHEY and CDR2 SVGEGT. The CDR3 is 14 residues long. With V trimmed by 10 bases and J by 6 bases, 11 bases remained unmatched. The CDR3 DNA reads TGTGCCACCCTACCGGGACTAGTGCGCAATGAGCAGTTCTTC. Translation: CATLPGLVRNEQFF.

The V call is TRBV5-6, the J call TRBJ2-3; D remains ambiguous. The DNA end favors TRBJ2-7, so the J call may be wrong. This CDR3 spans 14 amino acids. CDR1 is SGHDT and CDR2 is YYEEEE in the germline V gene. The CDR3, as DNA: TGTGCCAGCAGCTTGGTCGGCATCCCCTACGAGCAGTACTTC. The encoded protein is CASSLVGIPYEQYF.